Sequencing of this T cell receptor beta chain was carried out in a study of control samples from healthy donors and cancer patients. Data came from immunoSEQ multiplex PCR; TCRdb stores just in-frame clones and leaves some out. The data show some 130,000 clones, 89% seen once. The CDR3 loop spans 9 amino acids. Germline-derived CDR1 and CDR2 are SQVTM and ANQGSEA. Comment on this clone: At one of its ends the junction is not consistent with the germline gene, which may arise from a read error.

This rearrangement joins TRBV29-1 to TRBJ2-7, with a weak D call TRBD2 (6 bases). This TCR came from a middle-aged man with head and neck cancer. The sequenced sample consisted of PBMCs. The CDR3 loop is CSVDPGTLF. In DNA form, the CDR3 reads TGCAGCGTCGACCCTGGGACTCTCTTC.